This T cell receptor beta chain was documented in a study of T cell responses to AZD1222 COVID-19 vaccine. Turning to the study itself: Whether given at about 4 or about 12 weeks, second doses were pooled. Whole-study results and caveats: The donors showed a predominance of white British ancestry and of females, with possible underestimation of clonal diversity.

Clones were sequenced by immunoSEQ multiplex PCR, and TCRdb holds only the in-frame ones, with some missing. The sample holds under 150,000 clones, 93% seen once. On this clone itself: Its antigen is as yet unknown.

Sequenced material: peripheral blood, taken on day 0 of AZD1222 vaccination. This receptor was obtained from an adult in good health.

CDR3: CSVSTGGGSGNTIYF. Here the CDR3 DNA reads TGCAGCGTTTCGACAGGGGGCGGATCTGGAAACACCATATATTTT. The V gene is TRBV29-1, the J gene TRBJ1-3; 10 nucleotides match TRBD1. The V and J ends lost 5 bases and 1 base, in that order; junction bases with no gene match: 5. The CDR3 totals 15 residues. Per the germline V gene, CDR1 is SQVTM and CDR2 is ANQGSEA.